The entry that follows covers one TCR beta chain sequence. The sample comes from a study of radiotherapy plus CTLA-4 blockade in lung cancer. There are 15 residues in the CDR3. The trim removed 3 bases at V and 0 bases at J, leaving 2 bases unmatched. CDR1 is MDHEN and CDR2 is SYDVKM in the germline V gene. Assay: immunoSEQ multiplex PCR; the TCRdb copy retains only in-frame clones and omits some. The repertoire holds approximately 28,000 clones, 70% to 80% seen once, with 16% in the top ten. The material was peripheral blood, obtained from a patient treated with radiotherapy plus ipilimumab. The receptor's source is a human donor with non-small cell lung cancer that progressed on radiotherapy plus ipilimumab. The genes are TRBV28 and TRBJ2-5, with 9 bases fitting TRBD1. The CDR3: CASSLGTGYQETQYF. The CDR3 nucleotides read TGTGCCAGCAGTTTGGGGACAGGGTACCAAGAGACCCAGTACTTC.